This passage covers 16 T cell receptor beta chains from one sample sequenced in a study of blood T cell repertoires in COVID-19. Produced via immunoSEQ multiplex PCR; TCRdb's table is partial and in-frame only. Seen here are 450,000 to 500,000 clones, approximately 86% observed once, and the top ten hold 0.7%. Sequenced: PBMCs or T cells enriched from blood (not recorded which). The receptors come from a woman under 30 who had recovered from COVID-19.

The chain recombines TRBV28 with TRBJ2-7; 8 bases agree with TRBD2. The CDR3 spans 17 residues. V was clipped by 5 bases and J by 8 bases; unmatched bases: 20. Looked up from germline, CDR1 is MDHEN and CDR2 is SYDVKM. The CDR3 bases are TGTGCCAGCAGTCCCTTGTCCGGGGGGGGGACCCGAGACCAGCAGTACTTC. Its protein is CASSPLSGGGTRDQQYF.

The V call is TRBV27, the J call TRBJ2-6; D is perhaps TRBD2 (5 bases). Germline values: CDR1 MNHEY, CDR2 SMNVEV (reference sequence). The CDR3 is 18 amino acids. V dropped 0 bases and J dropped 0 bases, with 12 bases sitting between them. CDR3 sequence (DNA): TGTGCCAGCAGTTTATCGGCGGGCCCGTCCTCTGGGGCCAACGTCCTGACTTTC. Translated, it gives CASSLSAGPSSGANVLTF. Full variable domain (missing parts from reference TRBV27 and TRBJ2-6): EAQVTQNPRYLITVTGKKLTVTCSQNMNHEYMSWYRQDPGLGLRQIYYSMNVEVTDKGDVPEGYKVSRKEKRNFPLILESPSPNQTSLYFCASSLSAGPSSGANVLTFGAGSRLTVL.

This clone was observed a single time. The rearrangement uses TRBV7-8 and TRBJ2-3; tentative D call: TRBD2 (6 bases). Germline V gives CDR1 SGHVS, CDR2 FQNEAQ. The CDR3 consists of 16 residues. The V gene lost 5 bases and the J gene lost 5 bases, with 20 bases spanning the gap. CDR3 DNA sequence: TGTGCCAGCAGCCATCAACCGGACTACCACGGAGATACGCAGTATTTT. It translates to CASSHQPDYHGDTQYF.

This sequence joins TRBV21-1 and TRBJ1-3; TRBD1 is taken as the D call from the table, unchecked against the DNA. TRBV21-1 is a recognized pseudogene. This CDR3 region has 18 residues. CDR3 sequence (DNA): TGTGCCAGCAGCAAACCTGGCGAGGACAGGGCCTCTGGAAACACCATATATTTT. Encoded protein: CASSKPGEDRASGNTIYF.

The gene calls are TRBV2 and TRBJ1-2; no definite D call. CDR1 and CDR2 from the germline V gene are SNHLY and FYNNEI. This CDR3 is built from 15 residues. V lost 5 bases, J lost 4 bases, and 17 bases lay in between. DNA of the CDR3: TGTGCCAGCAGTATCGGACCCTCACGGGGCTATGGCTACACCTTC. It yields the protein CASSIGPSRGYGYTF.

V gene TRBV2 combines with J gene TRBJ2-1, with 12 nucleotides matching TRBD2. CDR1 and CDR2 from the germline V gene are SNHLY and FYNNEI. V trimming: 4 bases; J trimming: 6 bases; junction bases outside the gene matches: 7. The CDR3 is 16 amino acids. CDR3 amino acids: CASSARLAGGPNEQFF. The CDR3 DNA is TGTGCCAGCAGTGCCCGTCTAGCGGGGGGGCCCAATGAGCAGTTCTTC. Based on the CDR3 plus reference TRBV2 and TRBJ2-1, the full variable domain is EPEVTQTPSHQVTQMGQEVILRCVPISNHLYFYWYRQILGQKVEFLVSFYNNEISEKSEIFDDQFSVERPDGSNFTLKIRSTKLEDSAMYFCASSARLAGGPNEQFFGPGTRLTVL.

The chain links TRBV11-3 to TRBJ2-3; weak D call: TRBD1 (7 bases). V shed 1 base and J shed 3 bases, with 8 bases lying between them. Germline CDR1 is SGHNT and CDR2 is YENEEA. The CDR3 sequence is 14 residues long. This CDR3 is CASSLAGGTDTQYF. DNA of the CDR3: TGTGCCAGCAGCTTAGCAGGGGGGACAGATACGCAGTATTTT.

Note on this clone: Other nucleotide sequences from this sample produce the same CDR3. This chain uses TRBV5-1 with TRBJ2-5; 7 bases agree with TRBD2. Germline V gene lookup returns CDR1 SGHRS and CDR2 YFSETQ. CDR3 size: 14 residues. The junction had 2 bases not matched to a gene; V was cut back by 0 bases and J by 3 bases. In DNA form, the CDR3 reads TGCGCCAGCAGCTTGGGCGGGGGAGAAGAGACCCAGTACTTC. This codes for CASSLGGGEETQYF. The full variable domain, with the rest looked up from reference TRBV5-1 and TRBJ2-5, is KAGVTQTPRYLIKTRGQQVTLSCSPISGHRSVSWYQQTPGQGLQFLFEYFSETQRNKGNFPGRFSGRQFSNSRSEMNVSTLELGDSALYLCASSLGGGEETQYFGPGTRLLVL.

The chain uses TRBV12-3 or TRBV12-4 and TRBJ2-1, with 7 bases that match TRBD2. The CDR3 covers 11 residues. V lost 5 bases, J lost 9 bases, and 1 base stayed unmatched. The CDR3, as DNA: TGTGCCAGCAGTGGGAGGGGTGAGCAGTTCTTC. Translation gives CASSGRGEQFF.

The V call is TRBV10-3, the J call TRBJ1-6; weak D call: TRBD1 (6 bases). V gave up 7 bases and J gave up 0 bases, with 13 bases separating them. The length of the CDR3 is 16 residues. Per germline, CDR1 ENHRY and CDR2 SYGVKD. The CDR3 sequence is CAIIPRGSSYNSPLHF. CDR3 coding DNA: TGTGCCATCATCCCCAGGGGCAGCTCCTATAATTCACCCCTCCACTTT.

CDR3 sequence: CALMDSYYNEQFF. The DNA of the CDR3 is TGTGCCTTGATGGACAGTTACTACAATGAGCAGTTCTTC. The chain carries TRBV30 and TRBJ2-1, with a possible D match to TRBD1 (6 bases). Between the trimmed V and J ends, which lost 7 bases and 3 bases, there was a span of 13 bases. The CDR3 consists of 13 residues. Germline CDR1 reads GTSNPN; CDR2 reads SVGIG (reference sequence).

V gene TRBV5-1 combines with J gene TRBJ2-1; 8 positions agree with TRBD2. J gave up 2 bases and V 3 bases, and 4 bases lay outside the gene matches. The V gene's germline CDR1 is SGHRS and CDR2 YFSETQ. The CDR3 sequence is 15 residues long. The CDR3: CASSSLAGPYNEQFF. In nucleotides, the CDR3 is TGCGCCAGCAGCTCTTTAGCGGGGCCCTACAATGAGCAGTTCTTC. The entire variable domain, with the rest obtained from reference TRBV5-1 and TRBJ2-1, is as follows: KAGVTQTPRYLIKTRGQQVTLSCSPISGHRSVSWYQQTPGQGLQFLFEYFSETQRNKGNFPGRFSGRQFSNSRSEMNVSTLELGDSALYLCASSSLAGPYNEQFFGPGTRLTVL.

The CDR3: CSASGRNQPQHF. CDR3 bases: TGCAGTGCTAGTGGGCGCAATCAGCCCCAGCATTTT. The V gene is TRBV20-1, the J gene TRBJ1-5, with D uncertain. CDR3 length: 12 amino acids. Germline CDR1 reads DFQATT; CDR2 reads SNEGSKA (reference sequence). With 3 bases removed from V and 2 bases from J, the gap between germline ends came to 5 bases.

J is TRBJ2-5 and V is TRBV2; 12 nucleotides match TRBD2. V gave up 6 bases and J gave up 4 bases; unmatched junction bases: 9. The germline gives CDR1 SNHLY, CDR2 FYNNEI. The CDR3 consists of 16 residues. The CDR3, as DNA: TGTGCCAGCAGGATATCTAGCGGGGGGGCAGCAGAGACCCAGTACTTC. Amino acid sequence: CASRISSGGAAETQYF. Using reference TRBV2 and TRBJ2-5 for the parts outside the CDR3, the full variable domain is EPEVTQTPSHQVTQMGQEVILRCVPISNHLYFYWYRQILGQKVEFLVSFYNNEISEKSEIFDDQFSVERPDGSNFTLKIRSTKLEDSAMYFCASRISSGGAAETQYFGPGTRLLVL.

The chain employs TRBV25-1 and TRBJ1-4, with D possibly matching TRBD1 (5 bases). The germline V gene has CDR1 MGHDK and CDR2 SYGVNS. V dropped 0 bases and J dropped 10 bases, with 9 bases sitting between them. The CDR3 runs to 13 residues. The CDR3: CASSEYGRGKLFF. CDR3 nucleotides: TGTGCCAGCAGTGAATATGGAAGGGGAAAACTGTTTTTT.

The chain links TRBV7-9 to TRBJ2-5; the D is unclear. The V gene's germline CDR1 is SEHNR and CDR2 FQNEAQ (reference sequence). Deletions cut 1 base from V and 9 bases from J, with 6 bases between. The CDR3 runs 11 residues. DNA of the CDR3: TGTGCCAGCAGCTTAGAGTGGCCCCAGTACTTC. Its translation is CASSLEWPQYF.